This T cell receptor beta chain was sequenced for a study of OX40 agonist ivuxolimab in advanced cancers. Study-level points and caveats: Mean expanded clone counts were higher in CD8+ than CD4+ T cells. The work left the antigen specificity of expanded peripheral T cells undetermined.

A word on this clone: Antigen unknown.

The CDR3 extends over 14 amino acids. CDR1 SGHTA and CDR2 FQGTGA come from the germline V gene. Trimming removed 1 base from V and 6 bases from J, with 12 bases in between. The method was immunoSEQ multiplex PCR; TCRdb's version includes in-frame clones alone and lacks a portion of them. Seen here are roughly 100,000 clones, roughly 80% observed once, and the top ten hold around 1.6%. The starting material was CD4+ or CD8+ T cells sorted from blood, obtained in a trial of the OX40 agonist ivuxolimab. This chain links TRBV7-3 with TRBJ1-2; no clear D. The sequence was collected from an adult with an advanced solid tumor such as melanoma, head and neck, liver or kidney cancer. CDR3 coding DNA: TGTGCCAGCAGCTTAAGCGGTGGGAATAATGGCTACACCTTC. Translated: CASSLSGGNNGYTF.